This is a list of T cell receptor beta chains from one sample in a study of neurological immune-mediated disorders. Using its own MiXCR run on the 5' RACE reads, TCRdb lists one record per CDR3 protein. Among approximately 30,000 distinct CDR3 sequences listed, roughly 3.7% were seen once. The sequencing input was CD4+ T cells from blood. The receptors were gathered from a woman in her forties in good health. Both conserved end residues are part of each CDR3. A D gene is named only where the DNA matches it firmly. Size tells how often a clone was seen, or its class if it is expanded.

D	length	size	V	J	DNA	CDR3
.	12	many	TRBV10-3	TRBJ1-3	TGTGCCATCAAAACCTCTGGAAACACCATATATTTT	CAIKTSGNTIYF
.	15	many	TRBV7-2	TRBJ2-1	TGTGCCAGCAGCGCCCGGGACCAAGATTACAATGAGCAGTTCTTC	CASSARDQDYNEQFF
TRBD1	18	many	TRBV7-9	TRBJ1-2	TGTGCCAGCAGCCTTTCCACCGGGACAGGGGGCTATAACTATGGCTACACCTTC	CASSLSTGTGGYNYGYTF
.	13	many	TRBV20-1	TRBJ2-5	TGCAGTGCTCTGAACTGGGACCAAGAGACCCAGTACTTC	CSALNWDQETQYF
.	14	few	TRBV12-2	TRBJ1-1	TGTGCAAGTCGCCGGAACTCAATGAACACTGAAGCTTTCTTT	CASRRNSMNTEAFF
.	13	many	TRBV7-6	TRBJ2-7	TGTGCCAGCAGCTTTATGGGATCCTACGAGCAGTACTTC	CASSFMGSYEQYF
.	17	many	TRBV6-5	TRBJ1-3	TGTGCCAGCAGAACGGCCCGACAGTCAAGCTCTGGAAACACCATATATTTT	CASRTARQSSSGNTIYF
.	13	few	TRBV3-1	TRBJ2-7	TGTGCCAGCAGCCAAGTAGGCCCCGAGGAGCAGTACTTC	CASSQVGPEEQYF
TRBD1	15	many	TRBV12-3/TRBV12-4	TRBJ2-2	TGTGCCAGCAACCATGGACAGGGCCGGGCCGGGGAGCTGTTTTTT	CASNHGQGRAGELFF
.	16	many	TRBV20-1	TRBJ1-2	TGCAGTGCTAGTATGGCAGGGGAAGCGGGTGACTATGGCTACACCTTC	CSASMAGEAGDYGYTF
.	16	many	TRBV21-1	TRBJ1-6	TGTGCCAGCAGCAAAGTTCAGGGGCGCGGTAATTCACCCCTCCACTTT	CASSKVQGRGNSPLHF
.	12	many	TRBV25-1	TRBJ1-6	TGTGCCAGCAGTCAAGCCGGCTCACCCCTCCACTTT	CASSQAGSPLHF
TRBD1	15	many	TRBV5-1	TRBJ1-2	TGCGCCAGCAGCCCGCTGCCAGGGGGCGCGGATGGCTACACCTTC	CASSPLPGGADGYTF
.	15	many	TRBV4-2	TRBJ2-7	TGTGCCAGCAGCCAAGAAGGTAGACAGAGTCACGAGCAGTACTTC	CASSQEGRQSHEQYF
.	13	many	TRBV12-3/TRBV12-4	TRBJ1-5	TGTGCCAGCTCCCTGGGCCGCAATCAGCCCCAGCATTTT	CASSLGRNQPQHF
.	15	many	TRBV20-1	TRBJ2-3	TGCAGTGCTAGAAGGCCGGACGGTAACTTAGATACGCAGTATTTT	CSARRPDGNLDTQYF
TRBD2	15	many	TRBV9	TRBJ2-3	TGTGCCAGCAGCGTAGGGACTAGCGGCACAGATACGCAGTATTTT	CASSVGTSGTDTQYF
.	14	many	TRBV5-6	TRBJ1-1	TGTGCCAGCAGCTTAACGGACAGTGGAAGAGAAGCTTTCTTT	CASSLTDSGREAFF
TRBD1	16	many	TRBV18	TRBJ1-2	TGTGCCAGCTCACCAACCCAGACAGGGGGCGGCTATGGCTACACCTTC	CASSPTQTGGGYGYTF
.	14	many	TRBV15	TRBJ1-5	TGTGCCACCAGCAGAGGGGAGTACAATCAGCCCCAGCATTTT	CATSRGEYNQPQHF
.	12	many	TRBV25-1	TRBJ1-1	TGTGCCAGCAGTGACAGGGGCACTGAAGCTTTCTTT	CASSDRGTEAFF
.	13	many	TRBV29-1	TRBJ1-5	TGCAGCGTTGGGGGGTATAGCAATCAGCCCCAGCATTTT	CSVGGYSNQPQHF
.	11	many	TRBV15	TRBJ2-4	TGTGCCACCAGCAGAGATTTGATTCAGTACTTC	CATSRDLIQYF